A single sample is the source of the 2 T cell receptor beta chains below, sequenced in a study of blood T cell repertoires in COVID-19. Sequencing was performed with immunoSEQ multiplex PCR; in TCRdb, only in-frame clones are kept and a portion is missing. The table includes 130,000 or so clones, more than 75% detected once. Sequenced material: peripheral blood. The source is a man aged 65 to 85 with active COVID-19.

V gene TRBV23-1 combines with J gene TRBJ2-1, with 8 bases identical to TRBD2. TRBV23-1 is an ORF, and what it does is uncertain. J gave up 5 bases and V 0 bases, and 6 bases lay outside the gene matches. The CDR3 has 16 amino acids. For the CDR3, the DNA is TGCGCCAGCAGTCAATCGTTGGGCGGGAGGAACAATGAGCAGTTCTTC. As protein: CASSQSLGGRNNEQFF.

This clone has just one count. DNA of the CDR3: TGTGCCACGGCCCTAGGTAATGAGCAGTTCTTC. Protein product: CATALGNEQFF. This chain connects TRBV2 to TRBJ2-1; D is ambiguous. Germline CDR1 and CDR2: SNHLY and FYNNEI. Trimming took off 10 bases at V and 7 bases at J, with 11 bases between the two ends. This CDR3 is built from 11 residues.